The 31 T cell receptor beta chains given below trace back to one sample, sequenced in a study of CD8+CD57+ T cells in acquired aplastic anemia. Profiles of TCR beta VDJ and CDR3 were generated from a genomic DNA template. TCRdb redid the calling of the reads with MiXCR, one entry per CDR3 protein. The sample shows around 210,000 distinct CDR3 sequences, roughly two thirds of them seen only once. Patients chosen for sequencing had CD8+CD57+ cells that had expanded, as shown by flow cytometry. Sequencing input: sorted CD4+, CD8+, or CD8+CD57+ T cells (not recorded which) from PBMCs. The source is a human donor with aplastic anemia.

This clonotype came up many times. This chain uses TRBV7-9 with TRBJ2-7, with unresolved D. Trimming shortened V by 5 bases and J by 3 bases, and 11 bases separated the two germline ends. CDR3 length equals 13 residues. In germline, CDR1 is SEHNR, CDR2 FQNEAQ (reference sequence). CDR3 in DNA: TGTGCCAGCAGCGCCGGACCCGACTACGAGCAGTACTTC. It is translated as CASSAGPDYEQYF.

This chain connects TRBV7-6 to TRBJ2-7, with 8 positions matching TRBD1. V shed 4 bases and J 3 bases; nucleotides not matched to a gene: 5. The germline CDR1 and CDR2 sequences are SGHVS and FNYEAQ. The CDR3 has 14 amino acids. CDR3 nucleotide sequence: TGTGCCAGCAGCTGCGGGACAGGAAACTACGAGCAGTACTTC. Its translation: CASSCGTGNYEQYF.

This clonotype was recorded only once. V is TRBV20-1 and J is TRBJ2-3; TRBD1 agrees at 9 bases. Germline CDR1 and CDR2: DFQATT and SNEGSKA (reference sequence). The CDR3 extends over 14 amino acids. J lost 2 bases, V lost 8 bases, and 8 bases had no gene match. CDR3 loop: CSKAGQGLTDTQYF. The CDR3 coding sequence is TGCAGTAAGGCGGGACAGGGTCTCACAGATACGCAGTATTTT.

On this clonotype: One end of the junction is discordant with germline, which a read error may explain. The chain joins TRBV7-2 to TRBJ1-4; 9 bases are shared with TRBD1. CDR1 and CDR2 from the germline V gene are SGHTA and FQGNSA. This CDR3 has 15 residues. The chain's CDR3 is CASSTSGTGFEELFF. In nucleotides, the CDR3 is TGTGCCAGCAGCACTTCCGGGACAGGGTTTGAAGAACTGTTTTTT.

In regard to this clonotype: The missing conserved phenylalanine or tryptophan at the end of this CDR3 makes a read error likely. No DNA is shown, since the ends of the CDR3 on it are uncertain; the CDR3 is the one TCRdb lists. The CDR3 loop reads CGTSRPGTRHRYAVV. The rearrangement joins TRBV15 to TRBJ2-3; TRBD1, as called in the table, went unchecked against the DNA. The CDR3 is made up of 15 amino acids, end residues included. The V gene's germline CDR1 is LNHNV and CDR2 YYDKDF (reference sequence).

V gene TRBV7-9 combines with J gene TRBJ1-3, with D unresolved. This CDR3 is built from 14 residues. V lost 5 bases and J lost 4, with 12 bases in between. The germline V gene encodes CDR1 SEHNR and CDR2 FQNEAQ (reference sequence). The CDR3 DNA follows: TGTGCCAGCAGCCCAGATCCGGGGGGAAACACCATATATTTT. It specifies CASSPDPGGNTIYF.

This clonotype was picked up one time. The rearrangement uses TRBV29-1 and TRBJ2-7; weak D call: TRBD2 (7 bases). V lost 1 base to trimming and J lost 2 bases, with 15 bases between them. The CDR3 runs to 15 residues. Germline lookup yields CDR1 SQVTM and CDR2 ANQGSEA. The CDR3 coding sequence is TGCAGCGTTGAAGTAGCCGGGGAGGGGGCCTACGAGCAGTACTTC. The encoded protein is CSVEVAGEGAYEQYF.

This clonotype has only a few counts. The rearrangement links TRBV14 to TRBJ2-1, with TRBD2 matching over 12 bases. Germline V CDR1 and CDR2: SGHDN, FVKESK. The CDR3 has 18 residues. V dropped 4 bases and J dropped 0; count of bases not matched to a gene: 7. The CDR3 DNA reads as TGTGCCAGCAGCCTCGGGACTAGCGGGTGGAGCTCCTACAATGAGCAGTTCTTC. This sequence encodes CASSLGTSGWSSYNEQFF.

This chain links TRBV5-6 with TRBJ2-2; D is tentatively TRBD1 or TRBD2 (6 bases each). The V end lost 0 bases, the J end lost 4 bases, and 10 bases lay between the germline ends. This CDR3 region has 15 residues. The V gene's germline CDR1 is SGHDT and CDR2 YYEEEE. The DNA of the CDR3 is TGTGCCAGCAGCTTGGGGGGGGCGAGCACCGGGGAGCTGTTTTTT. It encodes CASSLGGASTGELFF.

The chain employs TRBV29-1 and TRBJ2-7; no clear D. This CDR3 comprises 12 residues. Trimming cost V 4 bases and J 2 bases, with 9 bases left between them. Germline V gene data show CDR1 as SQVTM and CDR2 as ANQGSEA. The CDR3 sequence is CSVAEGTYEQYF. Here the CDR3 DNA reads TGCAGCGTTGCTGAAGGGACCTACGAGCAGTACTTC.

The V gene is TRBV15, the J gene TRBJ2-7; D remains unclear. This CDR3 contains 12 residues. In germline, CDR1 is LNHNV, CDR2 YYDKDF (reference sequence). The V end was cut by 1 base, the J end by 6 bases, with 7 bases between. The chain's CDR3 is CATSRVGSEQYF. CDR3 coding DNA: TGTGCCACCAGCAGAGTAGGCAGCGAGCAGTACTTC. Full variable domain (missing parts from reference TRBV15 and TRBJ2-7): DAMVIQNPRYQVTQFGKPVTLSCSQTLNHNVMYWYQQKSSQAPKLLFHYYDKDFNNEADTPDNFQSRRPNTSFCFLDIRSPGLGDTAMYLCATSRVGSEQYFGPGTRLTVT.

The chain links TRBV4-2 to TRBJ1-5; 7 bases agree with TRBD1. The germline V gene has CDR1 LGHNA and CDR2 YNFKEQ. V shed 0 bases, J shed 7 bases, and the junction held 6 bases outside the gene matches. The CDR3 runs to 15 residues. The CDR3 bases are TGTGCCAGCAGCCAAGATGGGCAGGGGGAACAGCCCCAGCATTTT. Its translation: CASSQDGQGEQPQHF.

The CDR3, as DNA: TGTGCCACCAGTGATAGAGGGACAGGGGTTTTTGGCGAGCAGTACTTC. This translates into CATSDRGTGVFGEQYF. The chain links TRBV24-1 to TRBJ2-7; 10 bases agree with TRBD1. V was clipped by 3 bases and J by 6 bases; unmatched bases: 10. The V gene's germline CDR1 is KGHDR and CDR2 SFDVKD. This CDR3 contains 16 residues.

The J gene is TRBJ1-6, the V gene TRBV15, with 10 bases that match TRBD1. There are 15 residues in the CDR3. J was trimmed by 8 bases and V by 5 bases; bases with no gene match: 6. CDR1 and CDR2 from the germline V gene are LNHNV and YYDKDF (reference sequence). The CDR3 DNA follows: TGTGCCACCAGCCCTAGGACAGGGGGGGATTCACCCCTCCACTTT. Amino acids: CATSPRTGGDSPLHF.

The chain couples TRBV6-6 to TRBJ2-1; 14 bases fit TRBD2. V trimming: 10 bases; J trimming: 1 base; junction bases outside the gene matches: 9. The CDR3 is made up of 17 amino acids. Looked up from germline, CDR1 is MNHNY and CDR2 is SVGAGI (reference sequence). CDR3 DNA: TGTGCCACCCAAGGGACTAGCGGGAGAGTATCCTACAATGAGCAGTTCTTC. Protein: CATQGTSGRVSYNEQFF.

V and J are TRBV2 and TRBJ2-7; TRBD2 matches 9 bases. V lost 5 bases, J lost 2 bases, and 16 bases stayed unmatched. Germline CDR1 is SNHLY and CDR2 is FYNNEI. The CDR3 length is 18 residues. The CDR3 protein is CASSRNGGGSGSAYEQYF. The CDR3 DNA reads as TGTGCCAGCAGTCGCAACGGGGGGGGTAGCGGGAGTGCCTACGAGCAGTACTTC.

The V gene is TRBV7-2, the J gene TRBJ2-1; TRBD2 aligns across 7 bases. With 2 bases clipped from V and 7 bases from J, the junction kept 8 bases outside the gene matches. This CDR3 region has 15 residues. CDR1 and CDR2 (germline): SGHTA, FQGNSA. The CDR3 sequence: CASSLTSGVWNEQFF. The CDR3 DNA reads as TGTGCCAGCAGCTTAACGAGCGGGGTCTGGAATGAGCAGTTCTTC.

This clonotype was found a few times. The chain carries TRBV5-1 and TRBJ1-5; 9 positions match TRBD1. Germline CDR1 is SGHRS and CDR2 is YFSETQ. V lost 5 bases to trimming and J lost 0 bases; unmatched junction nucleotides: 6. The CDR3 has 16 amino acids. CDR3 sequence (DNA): TGCGCCAGCAGGTCCGGACAGGGGTATAGCAATCAGCCCCAGCATTTT. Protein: CASRSGQGYSNQPQHF. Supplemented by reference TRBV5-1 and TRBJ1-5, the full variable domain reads KAGVTQTPRYLIKTRGQQVTLSCSPISGHRSVSWYQQTPGQGLQFLFEYFSETQRNKGNFPGRFSGRQFSNSRSEMNVSTLELGDSALYLCASRSGQGYSNQPQHFGDGTRLSIL.

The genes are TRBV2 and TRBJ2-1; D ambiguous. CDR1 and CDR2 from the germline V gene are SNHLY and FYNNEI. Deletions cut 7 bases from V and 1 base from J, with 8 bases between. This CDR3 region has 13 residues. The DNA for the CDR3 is TGTGCCAGCACCCCCCGGTCCTACAATGAGCAGTTCTTC. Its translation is CASTPRSYNEQFF.

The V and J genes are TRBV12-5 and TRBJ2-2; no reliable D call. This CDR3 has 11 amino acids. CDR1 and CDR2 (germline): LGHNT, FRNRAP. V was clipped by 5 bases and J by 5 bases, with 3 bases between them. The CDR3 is CASGPTGELFF. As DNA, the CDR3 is TGTGCTAGTGGTCCAACCGGGGAGCTGTTTTTT.

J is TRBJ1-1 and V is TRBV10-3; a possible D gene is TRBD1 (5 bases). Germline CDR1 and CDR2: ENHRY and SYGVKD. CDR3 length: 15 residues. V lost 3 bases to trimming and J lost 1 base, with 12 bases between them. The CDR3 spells CAISESGRANTEAFF. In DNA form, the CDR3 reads TGTGCCATCAGTGAATCCGGCAGGGCGAACACTGAAGCTTTCTTT.

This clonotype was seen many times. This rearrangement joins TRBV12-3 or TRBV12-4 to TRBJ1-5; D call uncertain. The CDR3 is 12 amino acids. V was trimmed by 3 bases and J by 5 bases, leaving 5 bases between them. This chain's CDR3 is CASSFPYQPQHF. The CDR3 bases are TGTGCCAGCAGTTTTCCATATCAGCCCCAGCATTTT.

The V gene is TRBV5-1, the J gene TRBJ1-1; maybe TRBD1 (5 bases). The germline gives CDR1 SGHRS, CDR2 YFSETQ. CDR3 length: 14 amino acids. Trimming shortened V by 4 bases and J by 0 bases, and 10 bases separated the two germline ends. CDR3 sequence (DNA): TGCGCCAGCAGCAACCCGACAGTGAACACTGAAGCTTTCTTT. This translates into CASSNPTVNTEAFF.

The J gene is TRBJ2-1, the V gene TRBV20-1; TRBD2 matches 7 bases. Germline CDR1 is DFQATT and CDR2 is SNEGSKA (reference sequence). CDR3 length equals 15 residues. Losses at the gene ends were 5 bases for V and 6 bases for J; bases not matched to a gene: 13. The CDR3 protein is CSALHSGPAGNEQFF. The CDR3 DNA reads TGCAGTGCTTTACATAGCGGGCCGGCGGGCAATGAGCAGTTCTTC.

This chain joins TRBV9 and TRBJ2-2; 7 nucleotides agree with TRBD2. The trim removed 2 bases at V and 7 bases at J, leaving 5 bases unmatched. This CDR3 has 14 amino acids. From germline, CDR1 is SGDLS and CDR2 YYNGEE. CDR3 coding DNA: TGTGCCAGCAGCGTCGCCGGGGAGGGCGGGGAGCTGTTTTTT. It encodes CASSVAGEGGELFF.

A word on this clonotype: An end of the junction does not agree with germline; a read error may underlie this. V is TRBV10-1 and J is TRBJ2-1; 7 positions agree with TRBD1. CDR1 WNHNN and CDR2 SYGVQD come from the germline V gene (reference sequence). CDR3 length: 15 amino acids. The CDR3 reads CASSQDRSSYNEQFF. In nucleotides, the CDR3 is TGTGCCAGCAGCCAGGACAGGAGCTCCTACAATGAGCAGTTCTTC.

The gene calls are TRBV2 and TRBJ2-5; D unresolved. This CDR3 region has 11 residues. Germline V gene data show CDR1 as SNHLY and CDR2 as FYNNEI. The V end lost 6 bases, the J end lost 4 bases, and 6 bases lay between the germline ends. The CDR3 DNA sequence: TGTGCCAGCAGAGTCAGAGAGACCCAGTACTTC. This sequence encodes CASRVRETQYF.

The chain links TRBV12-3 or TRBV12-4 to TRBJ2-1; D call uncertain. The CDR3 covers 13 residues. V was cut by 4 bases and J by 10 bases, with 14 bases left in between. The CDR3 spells CASSSVGVGEQFF. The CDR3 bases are TGTGCCAGCAGTTCCGTGGGCGTTGGAGAGCAGTTCTTC.

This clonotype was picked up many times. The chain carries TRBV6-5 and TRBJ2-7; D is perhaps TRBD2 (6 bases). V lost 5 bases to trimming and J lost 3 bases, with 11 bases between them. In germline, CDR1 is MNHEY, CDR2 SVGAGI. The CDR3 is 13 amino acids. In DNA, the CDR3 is TGTGCCAGCAGTCCGGGGGAAGGCTACGAGCAGTACTTC. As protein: CASSPGEGYEQYF.

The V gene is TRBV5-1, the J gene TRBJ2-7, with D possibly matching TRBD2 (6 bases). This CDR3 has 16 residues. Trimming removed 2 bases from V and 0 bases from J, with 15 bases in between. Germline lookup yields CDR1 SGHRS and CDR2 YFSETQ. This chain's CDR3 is CASSFGLGGPSYEQYF. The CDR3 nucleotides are TGCGCCAGCAGCTTCGGCTTGGGAGGACCCTCCTACGAGCAGTACTTC. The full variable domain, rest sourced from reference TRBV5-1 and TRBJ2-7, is KAGVTQTPRYLIKTRGQQVTLSCSPISGHRSVSWYQQTPGQGLQFLFEYFSETQRNKGNFPGRFSGRQFSNSRSEMNVSTLELGDSALYLCASSFGLGGPSYEQYFGPGTRLTVT.

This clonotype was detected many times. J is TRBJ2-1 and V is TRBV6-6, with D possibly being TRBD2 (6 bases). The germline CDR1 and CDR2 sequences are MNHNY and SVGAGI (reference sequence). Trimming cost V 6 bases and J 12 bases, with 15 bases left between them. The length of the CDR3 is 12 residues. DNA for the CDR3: TGTGCCAGCAGCCCAGGGACTTTAGGGCAGTTCTTC. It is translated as CASSPGTLGQFF.